This passage covers 27 T cell receptor beta chains from one sample sequenced in a study of blood T cell repertoires in COVID-19 (TCRdb year 2020). Library preparation used the immunoSEQ multiplex PCR assay. The clones in this table, taken by TCRdb from immuneACCESS, are in-frame only. Not every clone is retained; where verified, under half of the shortfall comes from an unresolved V gene, and the cause of the rest is unknown. The sample has roughly 43,000 clones on record, 80% to 90% of them singletons. Clones ranked in the top ten supply 15% to 19% of the sample. The specimen sequenced was peripheral blood. The source of these receptors is a human donor in a cohort sampled during active COVID-19. The donor label of this sample is uncertain.

This chain connects TRBV28 to TRBJ1-5; D ambiguous. There are 14 residues in the CDR3. The V gene lost 5 bases and the J gene lost 4 bases, with 12 bases spanning the gap. Germline values: CDR1 MDHEN, CDR2 SYDVKM. This CDR3 reads CASSPPGGNQPQHF. The CDR3 DNA sequence: TGTGCCAGCAGTCCCCCGGGAGGGAATCAGCCCCAGCATTTT.

This clone was observed a few times. This chain joins TRBV4-1 and TRBJ1-2; 8 positions agree with TRBD1. Germline loops: CDR1 MGHRA, CDR2 YSYEKL. The CDR3 contains 16 residues. Trimming removed 2 bases from V and 4 bases from J; junction bases left unmatched: 9. The CDR3 region has the DNA TGCGCCAGCAGCCAACCCCGGACAGGGAGAACCTATGGCTACACCTTC. Residues: CASSQPRTGRTYGYTF.

The chain couples TRBV9 to TRBJ2-7; TRBD1 agrees at 7 bases. Trimming cost V 3 bases and J 2 bases; bases outside gene matches: 11. The CDR3 length is 16 residues. From germline, CDR1 is SGDLS and CDR2 YYNGEE. Here the CDR3 reads CASSDSDRVDPYEQYF. CDR3 nucleotides: TGTGCCAGCAGCGATTCTGACAGGGTTGACCCCTACGAGCAGTACTTC.

V gene TRBV18 combines with J gene TRBJ1-2, with 9 bases lining up with TRBD1. The CDR3 runs to 15 residues. J lost 6 bases, V lost 3 bases, and 8 bases had no gene match. Germline V CDR1 and CDR2: KGHSH, LQKENI. The CDR3, as DNA: TGTGCCAGCTCACCTGGAACAGGGGGCGAAAATGGCTACACCTTC. Its translation is CASSPGTGGENGYTF.

This clone turned up a few times. The genes are TRBV5-4 and TRBJ1-3; D unclear. Germline V gene lookup returns CDR1 SGHNT and CDR2 YYREEE (reference sequence). The CDR3 extends over 13 amino acids. V shed 4 bases and J shed 4 bases, with 9 bases lying between them. The DNA of the CDR3 is TGTGCCAGCAGCCTTGACAACGGAAACACCATATATTTT. It is translated as CASSLDNGNTIYF.

The chain joins TRBV21-1 to TRBJ2-5; TRBD1, the table's D call, lacks a check against the DNA. TRBV21-1 is shown as a pseudogene. The CDR3 has 13 amino acids. CDR3 amino acids: CASSNRQGETQYF. Written as DNA, the CDR3 is TGTGCCAGCAGCAACAGGCAGGGGGAGACCCAGTACTTC.

This clone appeared a few times. The CDR3 is CASSQPGQGNSNYGYTF. DNA for the CDR3: TGTGCCAGCTCACAACCGGGACAGGGAAACTCTAACTATGGCTACACCTTC. The V call is TRBV18, the J call TRBJ1-2, with TRBD1 matching over 9 bases. Germline V gene sequence: CDR1 KGHSH, CDR2 LQKENI. This CDR3 is built from 17 residues. The trim removed 4 bases at V and 0 bases at J, leaving 9 bases unmatched.

The V gene is TRBV29-1, the J gene TRBJ2-2; D remains unclear. The CDR3 has 12 residues. V lost 7 bases and J lost 5, with 11 bases in between. Germline V gene lookup returns CDR1 SQVTM and CDR2 ANQGSEA. The CDR3 is CSAYSWTGELFF. The CDR3 coding sequence is TGCAGCGCCTACAGTTGGACCGGGGAGCTGTTTTTT.

This CDR3 reads CAISGRANEKLFF. The CDR3 DNA reads as TGTGCCATCAGTGGCAGGGCTAATGAAAAACTGTTTTTT. The rearrangement uses TRBV10-3 and TRBJ1-4, with D maybe TRBD1 (5 bases). The germline V and J ends were trimmed by 4 bases and 3 bases, with 6 bases remaining between them. Germline V gene lookup returns CDR1 ENHRY and CDR2 SYGVKD. CDR3 length equals 13 residues.

The chain has TRBV5-6 and TRBJ1-2; D gene unclear. Trimming pared 0 bases from V and 10 bases from J, leaving 7 bases between. Germline CDR1 and CDR2: SGHDT and YYEEEE. The length of the CDR3 is 11 residues. The CDR3 bases are TGTGCCAGCAGCTTGGGCGGGGTCTACACCTTC. Its protein is CASSLGGVYTF. Full variable domain (rest looked up from reference TRBV5-6 and TRBJ1-2): DAGVTQSPTHLIKTRGQQVTLRCSPKSGHDTVSWYQQALGQGPQFIFQYYEEEERQRGNFPDRFSGHQFPNYSSELNVNALLLGDSALYLCASSLGGVYTFGSGTRLTVV.

The CDR3 coding sequence is TGTGCCAGCAGCTTGGGAGGAGCTGGGGCCAACGTCCTGACTTTC. Translated, it gives CASSLGGAGANVLTF. The chain couples TRBV7-2 to TRBJ2-6, with TRBD2 as a possible D gene (6 bases). Trimming shortened V by 3 bases and J by 2 bases, and 8 bases separated the two germline ends. The CDR3 is made up of 15 amino acids. Germline CDR1 reads SGHTA; CDR2 reads FQGNSA.

This chain uses TRBV7-6 with TRBJ2-2; 11 nucleotides match TRBD2. The CDR3 runs to 19 residues. CDR1 SGHVS and CDR2 FNYEAQ come from the germline V gene. The J segment lost 5 bases and the V segment lost 1 base, leaving 12 bases of the junction unmatched. This CDR3 reads CASSLGWRETSGKTGELFF. CDR3 nucleotides: TGTGCCAGCAGCTTAGGATGGCGTGAGACTAGCGGGAAGACCGGGGAGCTGTTTTTT.

This clone was observed a few times. This chain uses TRBV7-9 with TRBJ1-2; the D is unclear. This CDR3 spans 14 amino acids. Germline V lookup: CDR1 SEHNR, CDR2 FQNEAQ (reference sequence). The V gene lost 5 bases and the J gene lost 7 bases, with 17 bases spanning the gap. CDR3 DNA: TGTGCCAGCAGCAGCAGGATCCTCTCACGTGGCTACACCTTC. Translation gives CASSSRILSRGYTF.

The V and J genes are TRBV28 and TRBJ1-5; the match to TRBD1 covers 9 bases. Germline assignment: CDR1 MDHEN and CDR2 SYDVKM. Losses at the gene ends were 7 bases for V and 8 bases for J; bases not matched to a gene: 12. CDR3 length: 15 amino acids. The CDR3 here is CASNGQGLWGEPQHF. The CDR3, as DNA: TGTGCCAGCAATGGACAGGGGCTTTGGGGGGAGCCCCAGCATTTT.

The gene calls are TRBV4-2 and TRBJ2-3; 8 nucleotides agree with TRBD2. CDR1 is LGHNA, CDR2 YNFKEQ, per germline. J lost 3 bases, V lost 1 base, and 0 bases had no gene match. This CDR3 contains 14 residues. The chain's CDR3 is CASSQGLATDTQYF. In nucleotides, the CDR3 is TGTGCCAGCAGCCAAGGACTAGCGACAGATACGCAGTATTTT.

This clone came up once. V gene TRBV3-1 (or the pseudogene TRBV3-2) combines with J gene TRBJ2-7, with 10 bases identical to TRBD2. In germline, CDR1 is LGHDT, CDR2 YNNKEL (reference sequence). The CDR3 is 16 residues long. V was clipped by 3 bases and J by 0 bases; unmatched bases: 5. CDR3 sequence reads: CASSQGGLAASYEQYF. The CDR3 nucleotides read TGTGCCAGCAGCCAGGGCGGACTAGCGGCCTCCTACGAGCAGTACTTC.

The V gene is TRBV7-9, the J gene TRBJ2-6, with a possible D match to TRBD1 (6 bases). Per the germline V gene, CDR1 is SEHNR and CDR2 is FQNEAQ (reference sequence). The CDR3 totals 17 residues. The V end was cut by 1 base, the J end by 4 bases, with 14 bases between. CDR3 protein: CASSLGSRGWGANVLTF. The CDR3 DNA reads TGTGCCAGCAGCTTAGGAAGCAGGGGATGGGGGGCCAACGTCCTGACTTTC.

This rearrangement joins TRBV7-4 to TRBJ1-6; TRBD1 might be the D (6 bases). CDR3 length: 15 amino acids. Trimming removed 3 bases at V and 7 bases at J, with 13 bases between. Germline CDR1 is SGHVT and CDR2 is SQSDAQ. The CDR3 bases are TGTGCCAGCAGCTTGGTGGGGGCCAGGAATTCACCCCTCCACTTT. It encodes CASSLVGARNSPLHF.

The chain uses TRBV27 and TRBJ2-5; 9 bases fit TRBD2. V shed 5 bases, J shed 5 bases, and the junction held 12 bases outside the gene matches. The CDR3 totals 16 residues. The germline CDR1 and CDR2 sequences are MNHEY and SMNVEV (reference sequence). The CDR3 DNA is TGTGCCAGCAGTCGGTATGGCGGGGGGGCCAGGGAGACCCAGTACTTC. It encodes CASSRYGGGARETQYF.

The V and J genes are TRBV18 and TRBJ2-3, with D perhaps matching TRBD2 (5 bases). V lost 6 bases and J lost 4, with 14 bases in between. CDR3 length: 14 amino acids. The germline gives CDR1 KGHSH, CDR2 LQKENI. For the CDR3, the DNA is TGTGCCAGCTCGTTCGGACCCGGGGCAGATACGCAGTATTTT. It is translated as CASSFGPGADTQYF.

The chain combines TRBV4-1 with TRBJ1-4; D not certain. V gave up 0 bases and J gave up 9 bases, with 8 bases separating them. The germline gives CDR1 MGHRA, CDR2 YSYEKL. The CDR3 totals 13 residues. As DNA, the CDR3 is TGCGCCAGCAGCCAAGATCCTGCGCAAAAACTGTTTTTT. Encoded protein: CASSQDPAQKLFF.

The chain joins TRBV2 to TRBJ2-1; 15 bases align to TRBD2. Germline V gene sequence: CDR1 SNHLY, CDR2 FYNNEI. This CDR3 contains 19 residues. Trimming cost V 6 bases and J 7 bases; bases outside gene matches: 16. DNA of the CDR3: TGTGCCAGCAGCGCCGGACTAGCGGGGGGGCTCCCCATGGGGAATGAGCAGTTCTTC. Translation: CASSAGLAGGLPMGNEQFF.

This clone was counted a single time. V usage is TRBV27 and J usage is TRBJ2-2; a weak D match, TRBD1 (8 bases). The CDR3 is 18 residues long. Germline CDR1 and CDR2: MNHEY and SMNVEV (reference sequence). The V end was cut by 8 bases, the J end by 1 base, with 23 bases between. CDR3 DNA: TGTGCCAGCGCTTTAGGGGTGCGGGGGACAGGGAACACCGGGGAGCTGTTTTTT. This translates into CASALGVRGTGNTGELFF.

This chain joins TRBV19 and TRBJ1-6; D is perhaps TRBD1 (6 bases). CDR3 length: 13 amino acids. CDR1 and CDR2 (germline): LNHDA, SQIVND (reference sequence). Trimming pared 11 bases from V and 7 bases from J, leaving 15 bases between. CDR3 nucleotides: TGTGCCGCCCGAGCCGGGACAAATTCACCCCTCCACTTT. Protein sequence: CAARAGTNSPLHF.

V is TRBV7-2 and J is TRBJ1-5; possible D gene TRBD1, 6 bases. The CDR3 contains 14 residues. CDR1 and CDR2 (germline): SGHTA, FQGNSA. V lost 1 base, J lost 6 bases, and 10 bases lay in between. In nucleotides, the CDR3 is TGTGCCAGCAGCTTAGATGGGGGCGCTCAGCCCCAGCATTTT. This translates into CASSLDGGAQPQHF.

The chain carries TRBV2 and TRBJ1-2; perhaps TRBD1 as D (6 bases). Between the trimmed V and J ends, which lost 3 bases and 4 bases, there was a span of 12 bases. The germline V gene has CDR1 SNHLY and CDR2 FYNNEI. The length of the CDR3 is 14 residues. The CDR3 reads CASSEGALGYGYTF. The DNA for the CDR3 is TGTGCCAGCAGTGAGGGGGCGCTCGGCTATGGCTACACCTTC.

This chain links TRBV2 with TRBJ2-7, with 10 bases fitting TRBD1. Germline assignment: CDR1 SNHLY and CDR2 FYNNEI. The V and J ends lost 5 bases and 4 bases, in that order; junction bases with no gene match: 14. The CDR3 totals 17 residues. The CDR3 spells CASSPFKTGGAGYEQYF. The CDR3 coding sequence is TGTGCCAGCAGTCCTTTCAAGACAGGGGGCGCCGGATACGAGCAGTACTTC.